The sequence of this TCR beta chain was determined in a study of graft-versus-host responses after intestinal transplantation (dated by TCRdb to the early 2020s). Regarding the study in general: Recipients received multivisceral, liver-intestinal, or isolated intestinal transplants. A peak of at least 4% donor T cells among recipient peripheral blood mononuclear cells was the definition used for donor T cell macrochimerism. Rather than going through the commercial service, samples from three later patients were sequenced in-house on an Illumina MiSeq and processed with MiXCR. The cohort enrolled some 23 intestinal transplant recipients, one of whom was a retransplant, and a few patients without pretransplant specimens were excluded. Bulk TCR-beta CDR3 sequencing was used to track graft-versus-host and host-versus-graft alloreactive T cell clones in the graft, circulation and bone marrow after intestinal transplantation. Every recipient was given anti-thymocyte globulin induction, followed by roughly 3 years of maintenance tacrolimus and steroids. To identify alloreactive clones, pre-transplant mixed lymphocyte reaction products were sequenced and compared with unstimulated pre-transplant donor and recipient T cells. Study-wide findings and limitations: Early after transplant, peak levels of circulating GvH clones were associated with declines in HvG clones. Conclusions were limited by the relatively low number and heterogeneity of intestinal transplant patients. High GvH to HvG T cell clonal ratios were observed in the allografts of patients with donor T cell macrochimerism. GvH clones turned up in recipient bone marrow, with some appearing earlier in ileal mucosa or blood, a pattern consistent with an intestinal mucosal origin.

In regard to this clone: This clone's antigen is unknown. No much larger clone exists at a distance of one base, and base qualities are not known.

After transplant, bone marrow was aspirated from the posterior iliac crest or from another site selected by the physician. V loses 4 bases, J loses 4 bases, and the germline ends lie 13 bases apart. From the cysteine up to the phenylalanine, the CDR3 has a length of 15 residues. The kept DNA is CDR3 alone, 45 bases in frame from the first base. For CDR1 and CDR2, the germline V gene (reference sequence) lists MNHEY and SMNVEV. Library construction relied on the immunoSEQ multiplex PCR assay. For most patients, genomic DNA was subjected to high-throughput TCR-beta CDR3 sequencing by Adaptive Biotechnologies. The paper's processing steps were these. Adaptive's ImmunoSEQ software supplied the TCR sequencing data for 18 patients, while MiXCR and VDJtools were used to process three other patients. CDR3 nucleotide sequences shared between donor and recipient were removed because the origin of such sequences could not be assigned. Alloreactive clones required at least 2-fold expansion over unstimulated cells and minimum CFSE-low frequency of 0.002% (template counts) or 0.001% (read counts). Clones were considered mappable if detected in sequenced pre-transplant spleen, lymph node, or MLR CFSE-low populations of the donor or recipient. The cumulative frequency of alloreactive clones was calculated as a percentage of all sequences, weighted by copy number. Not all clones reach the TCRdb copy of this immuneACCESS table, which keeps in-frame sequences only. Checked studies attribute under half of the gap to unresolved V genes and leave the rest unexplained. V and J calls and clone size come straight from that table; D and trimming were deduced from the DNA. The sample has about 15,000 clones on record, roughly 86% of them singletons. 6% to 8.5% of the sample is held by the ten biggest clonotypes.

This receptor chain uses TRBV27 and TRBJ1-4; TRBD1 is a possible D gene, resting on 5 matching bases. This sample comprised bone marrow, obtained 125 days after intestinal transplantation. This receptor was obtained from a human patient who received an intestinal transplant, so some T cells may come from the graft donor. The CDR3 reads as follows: CASSSRVDGNEKLFF. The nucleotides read TGTGCCAGCAGTTCCAGGGTAGACGGTAATGAAAAACTGTTTTTT.